The following is a TCR beta chain sequence with its context. Using immunoSEQ multiplex PCR, the repertoire was profiled, and TCRdb retains in-frame clones only, with some absent. The sample has some 200,000 clones, 94% seen once. The data derive from a study of blood T cell repertoires in COVID-19. At the level of the study: Samples came from the United States, Italy and Spain, spanning acute and convalescent COVID-19. In each case, the material was cDNA or gDNA derived from T cells, B-cell-depleted T cells, or PBMCs.

Trimming took off 1 base at V and 8 bases at J, with 9 bases between the two ends. Germline V CDR1 and CDR2: SGHRS, YFSETQ. CDR3 length equals 13 residues. This receptor was identified in a man in his thirties or forties with COVID-19, enrolled during active disease. The sequenced material came from peripheral blood. This chain connects TRBV5-1 to TRBJ1-4, with D possibly TRBD1 on 5 matching bases. This CDR3 reads CASSLQGREKLFF. The CDR3 nucleotides are TGCGCCAGCAGCTTGCAGGGTCGGGAAAAACTGTTTTTT.